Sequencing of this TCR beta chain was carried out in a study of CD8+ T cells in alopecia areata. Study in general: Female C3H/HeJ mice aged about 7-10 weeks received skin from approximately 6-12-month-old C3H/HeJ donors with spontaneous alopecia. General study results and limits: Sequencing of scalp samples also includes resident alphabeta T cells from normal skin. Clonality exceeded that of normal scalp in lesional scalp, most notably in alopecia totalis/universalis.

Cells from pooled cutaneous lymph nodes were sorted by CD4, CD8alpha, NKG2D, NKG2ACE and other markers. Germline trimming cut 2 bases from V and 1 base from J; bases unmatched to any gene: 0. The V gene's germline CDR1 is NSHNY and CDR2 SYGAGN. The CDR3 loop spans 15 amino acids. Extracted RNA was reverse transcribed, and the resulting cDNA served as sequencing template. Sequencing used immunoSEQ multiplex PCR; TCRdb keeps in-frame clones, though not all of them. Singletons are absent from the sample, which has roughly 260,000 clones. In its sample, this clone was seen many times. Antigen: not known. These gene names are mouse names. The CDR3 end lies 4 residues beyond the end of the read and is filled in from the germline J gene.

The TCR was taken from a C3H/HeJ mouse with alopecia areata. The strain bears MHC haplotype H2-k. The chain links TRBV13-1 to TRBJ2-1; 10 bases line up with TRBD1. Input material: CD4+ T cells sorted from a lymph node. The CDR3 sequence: CASSEGQGNYAEQFF. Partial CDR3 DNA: TGTGCCAGCAGTGAGGGACAGGGGAACTATGCT.